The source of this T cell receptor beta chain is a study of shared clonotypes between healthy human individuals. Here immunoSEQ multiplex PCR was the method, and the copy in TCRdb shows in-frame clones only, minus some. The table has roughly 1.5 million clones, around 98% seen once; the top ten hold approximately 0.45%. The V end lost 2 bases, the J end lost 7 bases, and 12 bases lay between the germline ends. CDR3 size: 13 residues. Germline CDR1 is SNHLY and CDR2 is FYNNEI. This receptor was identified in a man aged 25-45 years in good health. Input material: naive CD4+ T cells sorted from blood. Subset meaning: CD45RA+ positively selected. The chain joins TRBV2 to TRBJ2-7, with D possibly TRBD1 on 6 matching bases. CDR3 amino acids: CASSETAGQEQYF. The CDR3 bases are TGTGCCAGCAGTGAAACGGCCGGACAGGAGCAGTACTTC.